These 28 T cell receptor beta chains were all obtained from the same sample, sequenced in a study of blood T cell repertoires in COVID-19. Using immunoSEQ multiplex PCR, the repertoire was profiled, and TCRdb retains in-frame clones only, with some absent. The data show a few hundred thousand clones, around 80% seen once. Sequenced sample: peripheral blood. These receptors were taken from a woman between 18 and 30 years old with acute or convalescent COVID-19.

The genes are TRBV7-9 and TRBJ2-5; perhaps TRBD2 as D (5 bases). With 5 bases removed from V and 0 bases from J, the gap between germline ends came to 16 bases. In germline, CDR1 is SEHNR, CDR2 FQNEAQ (reference sequence). CDR3 size: 16 residues. The CDR3 DNA follows: TGTGCCAGCAGCCCCCGGACTGGCACGTACCAAGAGACCCAGTACTTC. As protein: CASSPRTGTYQETQYF.

This chain links TRBV11-2 with TRBJ2-7; the D gene is possibly TRBD1 (5 bases). Trimming removed 2 bases from V and 2 bases from J, with 13 bases in between. This CDR3 has 15 amino acids. The germline V gene has CDR1 SGHAT and CDR2 FQNNGV. In DNA, the CDR3 is TGTGCCAGCAGCTTAACAACCGACAGTCCCTACGAGCAGTACTTC. Its translation: CASSLTTDSPYEQYF.

The chain has TRBV27 and TRBJ1-6; tentatively, D is TRBD1 (5 bases). Germline lookup yields CDR1 MNHEY and CDR2 SMNVEV (reference sequence). CDR3 size: 14 residues. V shed 3 bases and J shed 10 bases, with 13 bases lying between them. This chain's CDR3 is CASSLAREVSPLHF. The DNA for the CDR3 is TGTGCCAGCAGTTTGGCCAGGGAGGTATCACCCCTCCACTTT.

This chain uses TRBV3-1 (or the pseudogene TRBV3-2) with TRBJ1-4; 7 nucleotides match TRBD1. The V and J ends lost 2 bases and 4 bases, in that order; junction bases with no gene match: 10. This CDR3 is 17 amino acids long. Germline-derived CDR1 and CDR2 are LGHDT and YNNKEL (reference sequence). Here the CDR3 DNA reads TGTGCCAGCAGCCAATGGAGACAGGGAACACTTAATGAAAAACTGTTTTTT. This gives the protein CASSQWRQGTLNEKLFF.

This clone was seen more than once but under ten times. The rearrangement joins TRBV3-1 (or the pseudogene TRBV3-2) to TRBJ2-7; 10 bases agree with TRBD2. Trimming cost V 7 bases and J 4 bases; bases outside gene matches: 7. The CDR3 extends over 14 amino acids. CDR1 is LGHDT, CDR2 YNNKEL, per germline (reference sequence). CDR3 residues: CASTTTSGSYEQYF. The CDR3 nucleotides read TGTGCCAGCACCACGACTAGCGGGTCGTACGAGCAGTACTTC.

J is TRBJ2-7 and V is TRBV28; TRBD2 matches at 10 bases. Germline CDR1 MDHEN, CDR2 SYDVKM. The CDR3 loop spans 16 amino acids. V gave up 5 bases and J gave up 3 bases; unmatched junction bases: 10. The CDR3 spells CASSPYKLAGYYEQYF. As DNA, the CDR3 is TGTGCCAGCAGTCCCTATAAACTAGCGGGATACTACGAGCAGTACTTC. The whole variable domain, remainder taken from reference TRBV28 and TRBJ2-7, is DVKVTQSSRYLVKRTGEKVFLECVQDMDHENMFWYRQDPGLGLRLIYFSYDVKMKEKGDIPEGYSVSREKKERFSLILESASTNQTSMYLCASSPYKLAGYYEQYFGPGTRLTVT.

This chain connects TRBV28 to TRBJ1-1, with D hard to call. Germline V gene lookup returns CDR1 MDHEN and CDR2 SYDVKM. The V end was cut by 6 bases, the J end by 4 bases, with 12 bases between. The CDR3 runs to 13 residues. The CDR3 DNA reads as TGTGCCAGCAGCCCCCCCCCGGGCACTGAAGCTTTCTTT. Residues: CASSPPPGTEAFF. Full variable domain (outside the CDR3, taken from reference TRBV28 and TRBJ1-1): DVKVTQSSRYLVKRTGEKVFLECVQDMDHENMFWYRQDPGLGLRLIYFSYDVKMKEKGDIPEGYSVSREKKERFSLILESASTNQTSMYLCASSPPPGTEAFFGQGTRLTVV.

The genes are TRBV6-2 or TRBV6-3 and TRBJ2-7; D gene unclear. The CDR3 runs 14 residues. From germline, CDR1 is MNHEY and CDR2 SVGEGT. The V and J ends lost 6 bases and 2 bases respectively, with 14 bases between them. The DNA for the CDR3 is TGTGCCAGCAGCTCCCTGACACAAACCTACGAGCAGTACTTC. Translated: CASSSLTQTYEQYF.

The CDR3 DNA sequence: TGTGCCAGCATCTTGGGGGGGGACAGGGTAGGCTACACCTTC. Encoded protein: CASILGGDRVGYTF. V is TRBV21-1 and J is TRBJ1-2; the table's D call TRBD1 went unverified against the DNA. TRBV21-1 is noted as a pseudogene. CDR3 length: 14 amino acids.

The chain has TRBV5-4 and TRBJ2-7; maybe TRBD2 (5 bases). Trimming took off 0 bases at V and 1 base at J, with 8 bases between the two ends. Germline CDR1 SGHNT, CDR2 YYREEE (reference sequence). This CDR3 is built from 14 residues. CDR3 region: CASSLERGSYEQYF. In nucleotides, the CDR3 is TGTGCCAGCAGCTTGGAACGGGGATCCTACGAGCAGTACTTC. The full variable domain, completed using reference TRBV5-4 and TRBJ2-7, is ETGVTQSPTHLIKTRGQQVTLRCSSQSGHNTVSWYQQALGQGPQFIFQYYREEENGRGNFPPRFSGLQFPNYSSELNVNALELDDSALYLCASSLERGSYEQYFGPGTRLTVT.

This clone was detected only once. The chain uses TRBV7-9 and TRBJ2-7; the D gene is possibly TRBD2 (5 bases). Trimming pared 5 bases from V and 6 bases from J, leaving 8 bases between. The CDR3 sequence is 11 residues long. Germline CDR1 reads SEHNR; CDR2 reads FQNEAQ (reference sequence). The CDR3 DNA follows: TGTGCCAGCAGCGATAGCGTCGAGCAGTACTTC. Amino acids: CASSDSVEQYF.

The V call is TRBV28, the J call TRBJ1-2; D remains ambiguous. V was pared by 7 bases and J by 1 base, with 10 bases between. CDR1 is MDHEN, CDR2 SYDVKM, per germline. The CDR3 consists of 13 residues. The CDR3 reads CASTDGLNYGYTF. The CDR3 bases are TGTGCCAGCACCGATGGCCTTAACTATGGCTACACCTTC.

The chain's CDR3 is CASSSSDTEAFF. In DNA form, the CDR3 reads TGTGCCAGCTCATCATCGGACACTGAAGCTTTCTTT. The chain joins TRBV18 to TRBJ1-1; D is unclear. The CDR3 is made up of 12 amino acids. Germline CDR1 reads KGHSH; CDR2 reads LQKENI. The V gene lost 5 bases and the J gene lost 3 bases, with 7 bases spanning the gap.

V is TRBV19 and J is TRBJ1-3, with no clear D. V was trimmed by 5 bases and J by 0 bases, leaving 8 bases between them. Looked up from germline, CDR1 is LNHDA and CDR2 is SQIVND (reference sequence). The CDR3 spans 14 residues. In DNA, the CDR3 is TGTGCCAGTAGTCTCCCGAGCTCTGGAAACACCATATATTTT. It translates to CASSLPSSGNTIYF.

V is TRBV19 and J is TRBJ2-3, with a weak D call TRBD1 (5 bases). The CDR3 has 14 residues. V was shortened by 7 bases and J by 3 bases, with 14 bases between the two germline ends. Germline CDR1 and CDR2: LNHDA and SQIVND (reference sequence). The CDR3 sequence is CASTKQDGTDTQYF. As DNA, the CDR3 is TGTGCCAGTACCAAACAGGACGGGACAGATACGCAGTATTTT.

The chain joins TRBV6-5 to TRBJ2-2, with D maybe TRBD2 (6 bases). V was shortened by 3 bases and J by 0 bases, with 11 bases between the two germline ends. This CDR3 contains 16 residues. The germline CDR1 and CDR2 sequences are MNHEY and SVGAGI. CDR3 nucleotides: TGTGCCAGCAGTTATGGGACTCCAGCGAACACCGGGGAGCTGTTTTTT. Protein product: CASSYGTPANTGELFF.

This chain links TRBV28 with TRBJ1-2, with D possibly being TRBD1 (6 bases). The germline V gene has CDR1 MDHEN and CDR2 SYDVKM. V was shortened by 7 bases and J by 8 bases, with 14 bases between the two germline ends. This CDR3 has 12 residues. CDR3 protein: CASTPQGRGYTF. DNA of the CDR3: TGTGCCAGCACGCCACAGGGACGGGGCTACACCTTC.

This clone appeared a single time. The chain combines TRBV30 with TRBJ1-4; no definite D call. The germline V gene encodes CDR1 GTSNPN and CDR2 SVGIG (reference sequence). There are 11 residues in the CDR3. The V end was cut by 5 bases, the J end by 8 bases, with 9 bases between. In nucleotides, the CDR3 is TGTGCCTGGGAGACGGGGGAAAAACTGTTTTTT. Protein: CAWETGEKLFF.

The rearrangement links TRBV6-5 to TRBJ2-2; D is perhaps TRBD2 (5 bases). V lost 4 bases and J lost 7, with 10 bases in between. The CDR3 has 13 amino acids. Germline V gene lookup returns CDR1 MNHEY and CDR2 SVGAGI. As DNA, the CDR3 is TGTGCCAGCAGTTTCATTGGACTCGGGGAGCTGTTTTTT. This gives the protein CASSFIGLGELFF.

The chain is built from TRBV12-3 or TRBV12-4 and TRBJ2-1; D gene unclear. The CDR3 is 12 amino acids. The V end lost 3 bases, the J end lost 4 bases, and 4 bases lay between the germline ends. The CDR3 protein is CASSFYYNEQFF. The CDR3 nucleotides read TGTGCCAGCAGTTTTTATTACAATGAGCAGTTCTTC.

The chain combines TRBV28 with TRBJ2-7; TRBD2 matches at 7 bases. In germline, CDR1 is MDHEN, CDR2 SYDVKM. The CDR3 totals 16 residues. The junction had 14 bases not matched to a gene; V was cut back by 6 bases and J by 3 bases. The DNA for the CDR3 is TGTGCCAGCAGCGGCTTCGGGGGAGGGGAGGACTACGAGCAGTACTTC. Its translation: CASSGFGGGEDYEQYF.

The chain couples TRBV15 to TRBJ2-7; D is unresolved. The CDR3 has 14 residues. From germline, CDR1 is LNHNV and CDR2 YYDKDF (reference sequence). Trimming cost V 1 base and J 3 bases, with 10 bases left between them. CDR3 residues: CATSRVEDYYEQYF. The CDR3 DNA sequence: TGTGCCACCAGCAGAGTAGAAGATTACTACGAGCAGTACTTC.

V gene TRBV11-3 combines with J gene TRBJ1-1; no clear D gene. Deletions cut 6 bases from V and 3 bases from J, with 11 bases between. The CDR3 covers 13 residues. Germline CDR1 and CDR2: SGHNT and YENEEA. In nucleotides, the CDR3 is TGTGCCAGCAGTTCCTTTAGTGACACTGAAGCTTTCTTT. Protein sequence: CASSSFSDTEAFF.

The rearrangement uses TRBV6-6 and TRBJ1-4; TRBD1 matches 10 bases. V dropped 4 bases and J dropped 7; count of bases not matched to a gene: 3. Germline V gene data show CDR1 as MNHNY and CDR2 as SVGAGI (reference sequence). The CDR3 totals 14 residues. CDR3 residues: CASSFRDRGEKLFF. The CDR3 region has the DNA TGTGCCAGCAGTTTCCGGGACAGGGGTGAAAAACTGTTTTTT.

The chain has TRBV2 and TRBJ2-7; 10 nucleotides match TRBD1. Trimming cost V 2 bases and J 1 base; bases outside gene matches: 11. The CDR3 is made up of 18 amino acids. Germline CDR1 and CDR2: SNHLY and FYNNEI. The CDR3 bases are TGTGCCAGCAGTGAAATGGGGACAGGGGATATTAGGTCCTACGAGCAGTACTTC. It yields the protein CASSEMGTGDIRSYEQYF.

The rearrangement joins TRBV14 to TRBJ2-5; 12 nucleotides match TRBD1. The junction had 10 bases not matched to a gene; V was cut back by 6 bases and J by 5 bases. Germline V gene lookup returns CDR1 SGHDN and CDR2 FVKESK. The CDR3 is 16 residues long. The CDR3 sequence: CASSRRDRGLFETQYF. CDR3 DNA sequence: TGTGCCAGCAGTCGCCGGGACAGGGGGCTCTTTGAGACCCAGTACTTC. Supplemented by reference TRBV14 and TRBJ2-5, the full variable domain reads EAGVTQFPSHSVIEKGQTVTLRCDPISGHDNLYWYRRVMGKEIKFLLHFVKESKQDESGMPNNRFLAERTGGTYSTLKVQPAELEDSGVYFCASSRRDRGLFETQYFGPGTRLLVL.

The chain employs TRBV5-1 and TRBJ1-1; D uncertain. From germline, CDR1 is SGHRS and CDR2 YFSETQ. The V gene lost 0 bases and the J gene lost 1 base, with 7 bases spanning the gap. CDR3 length equals 14 residues. The CDR3 nucleotides are TGCGCCAGCAGCTTGGATACCGGGAACACTGAAGCTTTCTTT. It specifies CASSLDTGNTEAFF.

The chain combines TRBV28 with TRBJ1-5; D is unclear. Germline V gives CDR1 MDHEN, CDR2 SYDVKM. CDR3 size: 15 residues. Between the trimmed V and J ends, which lost 7 bases and 0 bases, there was a span of 13 bases. CDR3 nucleotides: TGTGCCAGCAACCCGTCGAGCGGTAGCAATCAGCCCCAGCATTTT. Translated, it gives CASNPSSGSNQPQHF.